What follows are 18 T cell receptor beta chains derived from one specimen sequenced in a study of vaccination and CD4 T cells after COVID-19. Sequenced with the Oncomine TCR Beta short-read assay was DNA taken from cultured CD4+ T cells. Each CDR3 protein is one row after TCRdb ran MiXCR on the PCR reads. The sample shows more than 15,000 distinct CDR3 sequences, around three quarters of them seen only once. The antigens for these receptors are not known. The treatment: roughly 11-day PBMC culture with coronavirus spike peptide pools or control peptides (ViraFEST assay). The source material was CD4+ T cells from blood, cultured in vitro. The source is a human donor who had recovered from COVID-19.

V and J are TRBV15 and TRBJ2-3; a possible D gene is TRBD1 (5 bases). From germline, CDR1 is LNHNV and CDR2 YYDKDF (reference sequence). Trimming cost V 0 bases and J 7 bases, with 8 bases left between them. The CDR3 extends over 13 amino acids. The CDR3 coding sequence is TGTGCCACCAGCAGAGATCGACAGTATACGCAGTATTTT. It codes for CATSRDRQYTQYF.

DNA of the CDR3: TGCAGTGCTGGAAGACAACAGGGAGGCACCGATCAGCCCCAGCATTTT. Its translation: CSAGRQQGGTDQPQHF. This chain joins TRBV20-1 and TRBJ1-5; D perhaps matches TRBD1 (6 bases). Trimming took off 5 bases at V and 5 bases at J, with 22 bases between the two ends. This CDR3 region has 16 residues. From germline, CDR1 is DFQATT and CDR2 SNEGSKA (reference sequence).

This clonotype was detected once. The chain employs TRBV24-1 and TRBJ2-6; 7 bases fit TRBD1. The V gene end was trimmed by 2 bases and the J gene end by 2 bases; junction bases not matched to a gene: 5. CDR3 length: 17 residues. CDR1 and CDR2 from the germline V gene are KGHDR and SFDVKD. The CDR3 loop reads CATSDSGTATGANVLTF. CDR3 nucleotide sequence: TGTGCCACCAGTGATTCGGGGACAGCCACTGGGGCCAACGTCCTGACTTTC.

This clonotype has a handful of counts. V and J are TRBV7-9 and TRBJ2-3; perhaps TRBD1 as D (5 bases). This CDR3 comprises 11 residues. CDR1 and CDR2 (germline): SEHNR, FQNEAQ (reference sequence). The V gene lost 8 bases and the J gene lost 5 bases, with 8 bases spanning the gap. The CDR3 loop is CASGQQDTQYF. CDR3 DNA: TGTGCCAGCGGACAACAAGATACGCAGTATTTT.

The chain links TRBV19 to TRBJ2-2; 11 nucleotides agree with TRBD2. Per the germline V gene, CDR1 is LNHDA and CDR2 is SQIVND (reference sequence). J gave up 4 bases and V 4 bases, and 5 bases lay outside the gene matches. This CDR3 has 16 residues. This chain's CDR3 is CASSTPSGRTTGELFF. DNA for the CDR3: TGTGCCAGTAGTACCCCTAGCGGGAGGACCACCGGGGAGCTGTTTTTT.

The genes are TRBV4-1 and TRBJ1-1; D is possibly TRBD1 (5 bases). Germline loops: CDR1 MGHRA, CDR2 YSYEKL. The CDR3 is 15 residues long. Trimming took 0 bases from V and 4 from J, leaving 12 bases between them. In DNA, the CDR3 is TGCGCCAGCAGCCAAGACAACTTCGGGGGCACTGAAGCTTTCTTT. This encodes CASSQDNFGGTEAFF.

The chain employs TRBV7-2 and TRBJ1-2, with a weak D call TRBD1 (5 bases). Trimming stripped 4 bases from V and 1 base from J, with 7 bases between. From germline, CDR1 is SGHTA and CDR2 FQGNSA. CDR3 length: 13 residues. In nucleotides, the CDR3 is TGTGCCAGCAGCTCGACAGTTAACTATGGCTACACCTTC. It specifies CASSSTVNYGYTF.

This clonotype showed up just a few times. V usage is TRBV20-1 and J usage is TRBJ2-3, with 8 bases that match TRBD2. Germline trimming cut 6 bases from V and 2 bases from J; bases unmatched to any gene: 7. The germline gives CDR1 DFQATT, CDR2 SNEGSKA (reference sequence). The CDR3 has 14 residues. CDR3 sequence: CSASSGSDTDTQYF. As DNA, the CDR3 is TGCAGTGCCTCAAGCGGGAGTGACACAGATACGCAGTATTTT.

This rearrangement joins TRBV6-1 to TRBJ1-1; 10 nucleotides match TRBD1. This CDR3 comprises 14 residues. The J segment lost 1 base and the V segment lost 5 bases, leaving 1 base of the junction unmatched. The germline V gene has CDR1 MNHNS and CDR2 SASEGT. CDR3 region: CASSRDRGNTEAFF. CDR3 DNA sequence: TGTGCCAGCAGTCGGGACAGGGGGAACACTGAAGCTTTCTTT.

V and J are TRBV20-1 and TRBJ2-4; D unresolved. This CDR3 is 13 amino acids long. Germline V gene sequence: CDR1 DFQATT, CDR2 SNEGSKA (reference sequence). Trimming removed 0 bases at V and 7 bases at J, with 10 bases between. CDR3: CSARDNVRNIQYF. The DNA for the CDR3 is TGCAGTGCTAGAGATAACGTTAGGAACATTCAGTACTTC.

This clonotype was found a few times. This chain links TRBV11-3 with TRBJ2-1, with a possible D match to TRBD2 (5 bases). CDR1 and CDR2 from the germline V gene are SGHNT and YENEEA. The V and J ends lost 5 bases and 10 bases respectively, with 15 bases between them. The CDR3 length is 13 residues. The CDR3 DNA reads TGTGCCAGCAGCCCAGAGGGTCTACGCGAGCAGTTCTTC. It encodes CASSPEGLREQFF.

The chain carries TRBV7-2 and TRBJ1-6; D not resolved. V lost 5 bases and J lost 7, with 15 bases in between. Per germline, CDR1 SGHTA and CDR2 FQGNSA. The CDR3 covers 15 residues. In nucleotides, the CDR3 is TGTGCCAGCAGCCTCCAGTCTAGGGCGAATTCACCCCTCCACTTT. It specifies CASSLQSRANSPLHF.

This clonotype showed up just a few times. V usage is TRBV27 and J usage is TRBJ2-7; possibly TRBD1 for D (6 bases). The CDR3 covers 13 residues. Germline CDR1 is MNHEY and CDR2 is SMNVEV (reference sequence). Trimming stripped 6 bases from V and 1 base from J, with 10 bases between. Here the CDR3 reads CASSKTGSYEQYF. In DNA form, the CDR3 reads TGTGCCAGCAGCAAGACAGGATCCTACGAGCAGTACTTC.

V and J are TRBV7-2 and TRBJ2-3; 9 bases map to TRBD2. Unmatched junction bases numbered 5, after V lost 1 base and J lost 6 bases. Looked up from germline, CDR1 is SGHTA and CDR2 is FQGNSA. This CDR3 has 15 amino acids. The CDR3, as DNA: TGTGCCAGCAGCTTAGGGGGGGCGGGAGGGGATACGCAGTATTTT. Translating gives CASSLGGAGGDTQYF.

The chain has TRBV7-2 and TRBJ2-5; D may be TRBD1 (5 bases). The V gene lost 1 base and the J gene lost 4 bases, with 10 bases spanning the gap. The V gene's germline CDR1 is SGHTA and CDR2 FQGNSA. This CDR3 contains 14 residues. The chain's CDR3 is CASSLGLRGETQYF. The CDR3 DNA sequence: TGTGCCAGCAGCTTAGGCCTTAGGGGAGAGACCCAGTACTTC.

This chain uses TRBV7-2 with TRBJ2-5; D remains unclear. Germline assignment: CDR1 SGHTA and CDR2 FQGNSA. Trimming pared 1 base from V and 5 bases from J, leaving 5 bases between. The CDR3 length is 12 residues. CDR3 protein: CASSLVGETQYF. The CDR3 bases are TGTGCCAGCAGCTTAGTCGGTGAGACCCAGTACTTC. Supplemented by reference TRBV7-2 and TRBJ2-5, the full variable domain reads GAGVSQSPSNKVTEKGKDVELRCDPISGHTALYWYRQSLGQGLEFLIYFQGNSAPDKSGLPSDRFSAERTGGSVSTLTIQRTQQEDSAVYLCASSLVGETQYFGPGTRLLVL.

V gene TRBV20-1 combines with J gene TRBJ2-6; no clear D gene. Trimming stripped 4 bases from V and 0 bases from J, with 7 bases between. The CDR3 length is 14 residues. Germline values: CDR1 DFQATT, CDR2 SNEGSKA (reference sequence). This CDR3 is CSATTASGANVLTF. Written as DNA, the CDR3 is TGCAGTGCTACGACCGCCTCTGGGGCCAACGTCCTGACTTTC.

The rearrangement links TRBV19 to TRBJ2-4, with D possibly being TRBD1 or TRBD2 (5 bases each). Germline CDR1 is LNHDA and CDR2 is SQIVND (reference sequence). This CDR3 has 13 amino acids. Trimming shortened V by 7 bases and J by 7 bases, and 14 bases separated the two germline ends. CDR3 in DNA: TGTGCCAGTACCCGGCGAGAGGGGAACATTCAGTACTTC. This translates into CASTRREGNIQYF.